These 10 T cell receptor beta chains were sequenced from one sample in a study of regulatory T cells in long-lasting Graves disease (dated by TCRdb to the early 2020s). The meaning of the sample's time point label: persistent/refractory GD, antithyroid drugs over 5 years with positive TRAb. For both TCR sequencing and RNA sequencing, RNA was extracted from PBMCs in TRIzol. The protocol used for the library was multiplex PCR. TCRdb records Illumina HiSeq 4000 as the sequencer. CDR3 regions were amplified by Arm-PCR with iRepertoire HTBI primers to construct TCR beta libraries. TCRdb reprocessed the public reads (quality trimming at Q25 with fastp, clone calling with MiXCR) and kept in-frame beta chains. A single entry per CDR3 protein holds the most common genes and DNA from its merged rows. For this sample the table gives a few hundred thousand distinct CDR3 sequences, of which roughly 24% were detected only once. Jointly, the top ten make up around a quarter of the sample.

The material was peripheral blood mononuclear cells (PBMCs), obtained when the disease was refractory, from a patient treated with antithyroid drugs. These receptors all stem from a woman in her thirties or forties with Graves disease. Donor details come from another sample of the same person, matched by shared clones.

Ten or more counts support this clonotype. The chain uses TRBV28 and TRBJ1-2, with 8 bases identical to TRBD1. The CDR3 contains 14 residues. After removal of 7 bases from V and 4 bases from J, the junction contained 8 bases not matched to a gene. CDR1 is MDHEN and CDR2 is SYDVKM in the germline V gene. The CDR3 reads CASTPGTGGYGYTF. The CDR3 DNA reads TGTGCCAGCACCCCCGGTACAGGGGGCTATGGCTACACCTTC.

This clonotype was seen many times. The rearrangement joins TRBV11-2 to TRBJ2-5, with 13 bases that match TRBD2. This CDR3 is built from 17 residues. CDR1 SGHAT and CDR2 FQNNGV come from the germline V gene. V shed 1 base and J 9 bases; nucleotides not matched to a gene: 11. The CDR3 spells CASSLVDGTSGIIAQYF. The CDR3 DNA sequence: TGTGCCAGCAGCTTAGTCGACGGGACTAGCGGGATTATTGCCCAGTACTTC.

Points on this clonotype: The junction and the germline gene differ at one end; a read error may be behind it. The chain joins TRBV27 to TRBJ2-6, with D tentatively TRBD1 (5 bases). CDR3 length: 17 residues. Germline V gene lookup returns CDR1 MNHEY and CDR2 SMNVEV (reference sequence). The CDR3 DNA follows: TGTGCCAGCAGTTTATCTCAGGGTTTGGCTGGGGCCAACGCCCTGACTTTC. Translation: CASSLSQGLAGANALTF.

This clonotype was seen ten or more times. The chain links TRBV28 to TRBJ1-5, with 9 positions matching TRBD1. Germline assignment: CDR1 MDHEN and CDR2 SYDVKM. This CDR3 is 18 amino acids long. The V segment lost 2 bases and the J segment 2 bases; nucleotides outside the gene matches: 10. The CDR3 nucleotides are TGTGCCAGCAGTTTAGGGACAGGGCCCTTTCATGGCAATCAGCCCCAGCATTTT. Protein sequence: CASSLGTGPFHGNQPQHF.

This clonotype came up a few times. The gene calls are TRBV7-2 and TRBJ2-7, with no clear D. Trimming cost V 4 bases and J 0 bases, with 13 bases left between them. CDR1 and CDR2 from the germline V gene are SGHTA and FQGNSA. CDR3 length: 15 residues. This CDR3 reads CASSSPISVSYEQYF. CDR3 in DNA: TGTGCCAGCAGCTCCCCGATAAGCGTCTCCTACGAGCAGTACTTC.

Points on this clonotype: The CDR3 carries no conserved terminal phenylalanine or tryptophan, so it likely arises from a read error. The chain employs TRBV11-2 and TRBJ1-1; no definite D call. The CDR3 has 15 amino acids. From germline, CDR1 is SGHAT and CDR2 FQNNGV. Trimming took off 1 base at V and 7 bases at J, with 16 bases between the two ends. DNA of the CDR3: TGTGCCAGCAGCTTAGTCAGGTCCCAGGTTCGTGAAGCTTTCTCT. Protein sequence: CASSLVRSQVREAFS.

This clonotype has more than one count but fewer than ten. The chain employs TRBV27 and TRBJ2-7, with 7 bases lining up with TRBD1. J gave up 4 bases and V 4 bases, and 16 bases lay outside the gene matches. The CDR3 length is 17 residues. Germline values: CDR1 MNHEY, CDR2 SMNVEV (reference sequence). CDR3 residues: CASSSLLRGPVSYEQYF. CDR3 nucleotides: TGTGCCAGCAGTTCCCTATTGAGGGGGCCGGTATCGTACGAGCAGTACTTC.

The chain links TRBV10-3 to TRBJ2-6, with TRBD1 identical over 7 bases. CDR1 is ENHRY and CDR2 is SYGVKD in the germline V gene. The CDR3 extends over 16 amino acids. J lost 1 base, V lost 9 bases, and 9 bases had no gene match. CDR3 bases: TGTGCCATTTCGGGACAGACGTCTTCTGGGGCCAACGTCCTGACTTTC. Translation: CAISGQTSSGANVLTF.

This clonotype was observed many times. This chain joins TRBV28 and TRBJ2-5; TRBD1 matches at 8 bases. The CDR3 is made up of 13 amino acids. Germline V gene lookup returns CDR1 MDHEN and CDR2 SYDVKM. V shed 6 bases, J shed 4 bases, and the junction held 4 bases outside the gene matches. The CDR3 nucleotides are TGTGCCAGCAGGATGACAGGGGTAGAGACCCAGTACTTC. Protein sequence: CASRMTGVETQYF.

The rearrangement uses TRBV2 and TRBJ2-7, with 9 bases matching TRBD1. CDR1 and CDR2 from the germline V gene are SNHLY and FYNNEI. The CDR3 covers 15 residues. V shed 6 bases and J 4 bases; nucleotides not matched to a gene: 10. The CDR3 DNA reads as TGTGCCAGCAGACGTGCCGGGACAGGGTTATACGAGCAGTACTTC. This codes for CASRRAGTGLYEQYF.